Sequencing of this TCR beta chain was carried out in a study of radiotherapy plus CTLA-4 blockade in lung cancer (dated by TCRdb to between 2017 and 2018). At the level of the whole study: Objective responses occurred in 18% of enrolled patients, and just over 30% achieved disease control. The paper as a whole reports these results and caveats: Early dynamic changes in blood T cell clones, together with increased serum interferon-beta after radiation, were reported as the strongest predictors of response. After treatment with radiotherapy and ipilimumab, TCR clones that came from tumors expanded in the peripheral blood.

Focal radiation therapy combined with CTLA-4 blockade (ipilimumab) was tested in patients with chemo-refractory metastatic non-small-cell lung cancer. Comments on this clone: Its antigen remains unidentified. No base quality information exists; no much larger clone differs at one position.

Libraries were prepared through the immunoSEQ multiplex PCR assay. TCRdb re-hosts the immuneACCESS table, in-frame sequences only. Its copies lack some clones; in the studies checked, an unresolved V gene accounts for under half of them, and the cause for the rest is not known. The sample includes over 80,000 clones, with roughly 85% observed a single time. 0.84% of the sample rests with the top ten. This sequence was found in a human donor with non-small cell lung cancer who had stable disease on radiotherapy plus ipilimumab. The source material was peripheral blood, sampled from a patient treated with radiotherapy plus ipilimumab.

At the DNA level, the sequence is TGTGCCAGCTCACCGCAAAATGCGATGAACACCGGGGAGCTGTTTTTT. Protein translation: CASSPQNAMNTGELFF. Recombination connected TRBV18 to TRBJ2-2; there is no confident call for the D gene. The CDR3 numbers 16 residues from cysteine through phenylalanine. Only the CDR3 DNA stays, 48 bases, in frame from base 1. V loses 3 bases of germline sequence and J loses 1 base, and the interval between the two ends is 12 bases. From a lookup of the germline V gene, CDR1 and CDR2 are KGHSH and LQKENI.